This T cell receptor (beta chain) came from a study of T cell repertoires in cytomegalovirus infection. Study at large: Evidence of both CMV infection and a matching HLA type came from public TCR beta signatures.

Study findings and constraints: CMV carriers having the relevant HLA were flagged by cumulative public TCR beta family frequency. There were HLA-C-restricted CMV-specific TCR beta clonotypes dominating the ex vivo response.

CDR3 length: 13 residues. Trimming took 6 bases from V and 5 from J, leaving 14 bases between them. CDR1 and CDR2 (germline): MDHEN, SYDVKM. TCRdb re-analysed the reads in MiXCR, keeping a single row per CDR3 protein. The sample holds 170,000 or so distinct CDR3 sequences, about 17% seen once. Remarks on this clonotype: Its cognate antigen is unknown.

The sample taken for sequencing was CD8+ T cells from PBMCs. This receptor was identified in a human donor in good health (CMV status not recorded). Some clones in this sample may be carry-over from other donors' samples. J is TRBJ2-7 and V is TRBV28, with D possibly being TRBD1 or TRBD2 (5 bases each). CDR3 region: CASRLEGFNEQYF. CDR3 nucleotide sequence: TGTGCCAGCAGATTAGAGGGGTTCAACGAGCAGTACTTC.